A selection of T cell receptor beta chains follows, all from one sample in a study of T cells in Graves' hyperthyroidism and ophthalmopathy. TCRdb independently ran MiXCR on the multiplex PCR reads; one entry per CDR3 protein. The table shows 300,000 to 450,000 distinct CDR3 sequences, with under 15% occurring only once. The source material was blood. The receptor source for this set is a woman in her twenties or thirties with Graves' hyperthyroidism. CDR3s include the opening cysteine and the closing phenylalanine or tryptophan. The D gene is left open where the match is weak. Clone size is given for some rows only: seen once, a few or many times, or a class if the clone is expanded.

abundance | d_gene | j_gene | v_gene | CDR3aa | CDR3nt
NA | TRBD2 | TRBJ2-1 | TRBV3-1 | CASRPASGSYNEQFF | TGTGCCAGCAGACCCGCTAGCGGGAGTTACAATGAGCAGTTCTTC
many | TRBD2 | TRBJ2-2 | TRBV7-2 | CASSLIGGLAGVPGELFF | TGTGCCAGCAGCTTAATCGGGGGACTAGCGGGGGTCCCCGGGGAGCTGTTTTTT
few | NA | TRBJ2-3 | TRBV9 | CASSVDGEDTDTQYF | TGTGCCAGCAGCGTAGATGGAGAGGATACAGATACGCAGTATTTT
NA | TRBD1 | TRBJ1-4 | TRBV10-3 | CAIRGQGDNEKLFF | TGTGCCATCAGAGGACAGGGGGATAATGAAAAACTGTTTTTT
NA | NA | TRBJ1-5 | TRBV6-1 | CASMRQHDSNQPQHF | TGTGCCAGCATGAGACAGCACGATAGCAATCAGCCCCAGCATTTT
few | NA | TRBJ1-6 | TRBV15 | CATSRDLVSTGYGSPLHF | TGTGCCACCAGCAGAGATCTTGTATCAACAGGGTATGGTTCACCCCTCCACTTT
many | NA | TRBJ2-3 | TRBV12-3/TRBV12-4 | CASSFLASSDTQYF | TGTGCCAGCAGTTTCCTAGCGTCATCAGATACGCAGTATTTT
many | TRBD2 | TRBJ2-7 | TRBV7-2 | CASSLVGGRALNEQYF | TGTGCCAGCAGCTTAGTAGGCGGGAGGGCCCTCAACGAGCAGTACTTC
few | NA | TRBJ1-1 | TRBV19 | CASTRDPRWAEAFF | TGTGCCAGTACCCGGGACCCCCGTTGGGCTGAAGCTTTCTTT
NA | TRBD2 | TRBJ2-1 | TRBV4-1 | CASSQRLTSGVGSEQFF | TGCGCCAGCAGCCAACGCCTGACTAGCGGAGTTGGCAGTGAGCAGTTCTTC